Listed here are 29 T cell receptor beta chains from one sample, sequenced in a study of shared clonotypes between healthy human individuals. It was CD45RO-negative cells, positively selected for CCR7, that made up naive CD8 cells, with terminally differentiated effector memory CD45RA+ cells excluded. The protocol was immunoSEQ multiplex PCR, while the TCRdb copy is restricted to in-frame clones and leaves out a portion. The data show about 2.1 million clones, roughly 95% seen once. Source material: naive CD8+ T cells from PBMCs. All receptors derive from a man younger than 30 in good health. Some clones in this sample may be carry-over from other donors' samples.

The CDR3 DNA is TGTGCCAGCAGCCCAAACTCCCTTACAGGGGGCGCAGGGACGGACACTGAAGCTTTCTTT. Its translation: CASSPNSLTGGAGTDTEAFF. The genes are TRBV9 and TRBJ1-1, with TRBD1 matching 9 bases. The V gene end was trimmed by 4 bases and the J gene end by 3 bases; junction bases not matched to a gene: 22. The germline gives CDR1 SGDLS, CDR2 YYNGEE. CDR3 length equals 20 residues.

Only one count was recorded for this clone. The chain is built from TRBV13 and TRBJ2-7; D not resolved. V shed 0 bases and J shed 1 base, with 10 bases lying between them. The germline CDR1 and CDR2 sequences are PRHDT and FYEKMQ (reference sequence). This CDR3 has 15 residues. DNA for the CDR3: TGTGCCAGCAGCTTAGGTAATGCCGGATCCTACGAGCAGTACTTC. Translated, it gives CASSLGNAGSYEQYF.

The chain carries TRBV11-2 and TRBJ2-3; 14 nucleotides align to TRBD2. Germline assignment: CDR1 SGHAT and CDR2 FQNNGV. V shed 8 bases and J 1 base; nucleotides not matched to a gene: 11. The CDR3 extends over 18 amino acids. CDR3 sequence reads: CASAAGPGLAGGTDTQYF. CDR3 nucleotide sequence: TGTGCCAGCGCGGCGGGGCCGGGACTAGCGGGAGGCACAGATACGCAGTATTTT.

The chain uses TRBV27 and TRBJ1-2; no clear D gene. CDR1 is MNHEY and CDR2 is SMNVEV in the germline V gene (reference sequence). The CDR3 runs to 12 residues. V dropped 7 bases and J dropped 6 bases, with 12 bases sitting between them. This chain's CDR3 is CASTVGANGYTF. The CDR3 DNA reads as TGTGCCAGCACCGTGGGAGCTAATGGCTACACCTTC.

The rearrangement joins TRBV30 to TRBJ2-1, with D perhaps TRBD2 (5 bases). CDR1 is GTSNPN and CDR2 is SVGIG in the germline V gene (reference sequence). With 3 bases removed from V and 7 bases from J, the gap between germline ends came to 13 bases. The CDR3 consists of 13 residues. The chain's CDR3 is CAWSPLAPNEQFF. The CDR3 bases are TGTGCCTGGAGCCCATTAGCGCCAAATGAGCAGTTCTTC.

On this clone itself: Since the CDR3 does not end with the conserved phenylalanine or tryptophan, this likely comes from a read error. Because the CDR3's place on the DNA is in doubt, the DNA is left out and the CDR3 is given as listed by TCRdb. The chain recombines TRBV11-2 with TRBJ1-2; the table's D call of TRBD1 was not tested on the DNA. Termini included, the CDR3 measures 13 amino acids. Germline V gives CDR1 SGHAT, CDR2 FQNNGV. CDR3 in amino acids: CASSQFSGGDTLH.

The chain employs TRBV27 and TRBJ2-2; no definite D call. The CDR3 is 15 amino acids. V lost 7 bases to trimming and J lost 0 bases, with 12 bases between them. In germline, CDR1 is MNHEY, CDR2 SMNVEV (reference sequence). This chain's CDR3 is CASTQGSANTGELFF. CDR3 sequence (DNA): TGTGCCAGCACCCAAGGGTCAGCGAACACCGGGGAGCTGTTTTTT.

The V gene is TRBV28, the J gene TRBJ2-3; 10 bases align to TRBD1. CDR3 length equals 15 residues. The V and J ends lost 6 bases and 5 bases, in that order; junction bases with no gene match: 8. CDR1 and CDR2 (germline): MDHEN, SYDVKM. The CDR3 DNA sequence: TGTGCCAGCAGCCCTAGACAGGGGGCCGGAGATACGCAGTATTTT. It yields the protein CASSPRQGAGDTQYF.

The CDR3 sequence is CAWSYLAGVYNEQFF. The CDR3, as DNA: TGTGCCTGGAGTTACCTAGCGGGAGTCTACAATGAGCAGTTCTTC. The chain is built from TRBV30 and TRBJ2-1; TRBD2 matches at 10 bases. The trim removed 2 bases at V and 3 bases at J, leaving 4 bases unmatched. The CDR3 extends over 15 amino acids. CDR1 is GTSNPN, CDR2 SVGIG, per germline (reference sequence).

This clone was seen only once. Other DNA variants within this sample encode the same CDR3. The chain links TRBV27 to TRBJ2-7, with 9 bases lining up with TRBD1. Germline V gene data show CDR1 as MNHEY and CDR2 as SMNVEV (reference sequence). The CDR3 is made up of 14 amino acids. J was trimmed by 4 bases and V by 4 bases; bases with no gene match: 5. The CDR3 region is CASSSGQGLYEQYF. CDR3 sequence (DNA): TGTGCCAGCAGTTCGGGACAGGGTTTGTACGAGCAGTACTTC.

This chain joins TRBV19 and TRBJ2-7, with a possible D match to TRBD1 (5 bases). Germline assignment: CDR1 LNHDA and CDR2 SQIVND (reference sequence). CDR3 length: 15 amino acids. V lost 0 bases and J lost 4, with 13 bases in between. CDR3 amino acids: CASSIDTQGGYEQYF. CDR3 bases: TGTGCCAGTAGTATAGACACCCAGGGTGGGTACGAGCAGTACTTC.

This clone was counted a single time. V usage is TRBV9 and J usage is TRBJ2-1; D unclear. From germline, CDR1 is SGDLS and CDR2 YYNGEE. V was pared by 3 bases and J by 7 bases, with 11 bases between. The CDR3 sequence is 13 residues long. The CDR3 reads CASSARRVNEQFF. The CDR3 nucleotides read TGTGCCAGCAGCGCGAGACGAGTGAATGAGCAGTTCTTC.

The V call is TRBV28, the J call TRBJ1-6, with no clear D. The CDR3 runs 15 residues. The germline CDR1 and CDR2 sequences are MDHEN and SYDVKM. V lost 6 bases and J 6 bases, leaving 15 bases between the germline ends. In DNA form, the CDR3 reads TGTGCCAGCAGCCTAGGACTCTCTCGTAATTCACCCCTCCACTTT. As protein: CASSLGLSRNSPLHF.

The chain is built from TRBV6-1 and TRBJ2-7; the match to TRBD2 covers 16 bases. This CDR3 region has 20 residues. Trimming removed 3 bases from V and 4 bases from J; junction bases left unmatched: 15. The germline V gene has CDR1 MNHNS and CDR2 SASEGT. The CDR3 DNA is TGTGCCAGCAGTGATGGATCGTCCGGGACTAGCGGGAGGGCTATGTACGAGCAGTACTTC. Its protein is CASSDGSSGTSGRAMYEQYF.

CDR3 DNA: TGTGCCAGCACAGCCGGGGTAGCGGGAGGTACTGAGCAGTACTTC. The encoded protein is CASTAGVAGGTEQYF. The chain combines TRBV25-1 with TRBJ2-7; 10 bases are shared with TRBD2. This CDR3 spans 15 amino acids. Trimming removed 7 bases from V and 7 bases from J; junction bases left unmatched: 13. Germline-derived CDR1 and CDR2 are MGHDK and SYGVNS.

V usage is TRBV5-4 and J usage is TRBJ2-7; D is tentatively TRBD1 or TRBD2 (5 bases each). V gave up 0 bases and J gave up 0 bases, with 10 bases separating them. Germline V gene data show CDR1 as SGHNT and CDR2 as YYREEE (reference sequence). The CDR3 is 15 amino acids. CDR3 protein: CASSLAAGSSYEQYF. In DNA form, the CDR3 reads TGTGCCAGCAGCTTGGCGGCAGGGAGCTCCTACGAGCAGTACTTC. Combining the CDR3 with reference TRBV5-4 and TRBJ2-7 gives the whole variable domain ETGVTQSPTHLIKTRGQQVTLRCSSQSGHNTVSWYQQALGQGPQFIFQYYREEENGRGNFPPRFSGLQFPNYSSELNVNALELDDSALYLCASSLAAGSSYEQYFGPGTRLTVT.

The chain carries TRBV19 and TRBJ2-7; tentative D call: TRBD2 (6 bases). Germline loops: CDR1 LNHDA, CDR2 SQIVND (reference sequence). The ends were cut back, 4 bases at V and 6 bases at J, with 10 bases in the middle. The CDR3 is 12 residues long. Written as DNA, the CDR3 is TGTGCCAGTAGTACAGGGACTCGCGAGCAGTACTTC. Residues: CASSTGTREQYF. The complete variable domain, with remaining parts taken from reference TRBV19 and TRBJ2-7, reads DGGITQSPKYLFRKEGQNVTLSCEQNLNHDAMYWYRQDPGQGLRLIYYSQIVNDFQKGDIAEGYSVSREKKESFPLTVTSAQKNPTAFYLCASSTGTREQYFGPGTRLTVT.

V gene TRBV25-1 combines with J gene TRBJ1-5; D gene ambiguous. This CDR3 is 17 amino acids long. V was pared by 6 bases and J by 4 bases, with 22 bases between. Germline-derived CDR1 and CDR2 are MGHDK and SYGVNS. CDR3 protein: CASSPEVDGAGNQPQHF. CDR3 sequence (DNA): TGTGCCAGCAGCCCAGAGGTTGATGGCGCGGGAAATCAGCCCCAGCATTTT.

The chain employs TRBV2 and TRBJ2-1; 7 bases map to TRBD2. Germline V gene data show CDR1 as SNHLY and CDR2 as FYNNEI. This CDR3 has 14 amino acids. V lost 7 bases, J lost 4 bases, and 7 bases stayed unmatched. CDR3 coding DNA: TGTGCCAGCACCGAAAGGGGAGGGTACAATGAGCAGTTCTTC. This translates into CASTERGGYNEQFF.

The rearrangement uses TRBV19 and TRBJ2-7; a weak D match, TRBD1 (6 bases). Trimming took 1 base from V and 6 from J, leaving 19 bases between them. The CDR3 is made up of 16 amino acids. Germline CDR1 LNHDA, CDR2 SQIVND (reference sequence). The CDR3 spells CASSIGTAFLESEQYF. DNA for the CDR3: TGTGCCAGTAGTATAGGGACAGCGTTTTTGGAATCCGAGCAGTACTTC.

The CDR3 is CASSLSKLNEQYF. The CDR3 coding sequence is TGTGCCAGCAGTTTAAGTAAGCTGAACGAGCAGTACTTC. J is TRBJ2-7 and V is TRBV27; unclear D gene. V lost 2 bases, J lost 5 bases, and 10 bases lay in between. The CDR3 loop spans 13 amino acids. Per the germline V gene, CDR1 is MNHEY and CDR2 is SMNVEV (reference sequence).

CDR3 in amino acids: CASSRPRGDNQPQHF. CDR3 in DNA: TGTGCCAGCAGCCGCCCCCGGGGCGATAATCAGCCCCAGCATTTT. This sequence joins TRBV11-3 and TRBJ1-5, with a tentative D call TRBD1 (5 bases). V lost 5 bases and J lost 4, with 15 bases in between. The length of the CDR3 is 15 residues. Looked up from germline, CDR1 is SGHNT and CDR2 is YENEEA.

The rearrangement links TRBV19 to TRBJ1-2, with a weak D call TRBD1 (5 bases). The CDR3 is 17 residues long. CDR1 and CDR2 from the germline V gene are LNHDA and SQIVND (reference sequence). Deletions cut 5 bases from V and 2 bases from J, with 21 bases between. The CDR3 protein is CASSLSSGRVVNYGYTF. CDR3 in DNA: TGTGCCAGTAGTTTGTCGTCAGGCAGGGTTGTGAACTATGGCTACACCTTC.

This chain uses TRBV13 with TRBJ2-5, with D possibly being TRBD2 (6 bases). The DNA end is more similar to TRBJ2-7, so the J call may be wrong. Germline CDR1 PRHDT, CDR2 FYEKMQ (reference sequence). The CDR3 is 14 residues long. CDR3 in DNA: TGTGCCAGCAGCACTGGGAGGAACTCCTACGAGCAGTACTTC. Its protein is CASSTGRNSYEQYF.

This rearrangement joins TRBV4-2 to TRBJ1-4; D is uncertain. Germline loops: CDR1 LGHNA, CDR2 YNFKEQ. The V and J ends lost 2 bases and 4 bases respectively, with 14 bases between them. This CDR3 is 16 amino acids long. The CDR3 protein is CASSQPRTAYNEKLFF. Written as DNA, the CDR3 is TGTGCCAGCAGCCAACCCAGAACGGCCTATAATGAAAAACTGTTTTTT.

The V call is TRBV6-1, the J call TRBJ2-3; TRBD2 is a possible D gene (6 bases). This CDR3 has 15 residues. Germline lookup yields CDR1 MNHNS and CDR2 SASEGT. V lost 0 bases to trimming and J lost 1 base, with 8 bases between them. The CDR3 is CASSEAGEGTDTQYF. The CDR3 nucleotides read TGTGCCAGCAGTGAAGCGGGGGAGGGCACAGATACGCAGTATTTT.

The gene calls are TRBV11-3 and TRBJ2-1; D perhaps matches TRBD2 (5 bases). In germline, CDR1 is SGHNT, CDR2 YENEEA. This CDR3 is 16 amino acids long. The V end lost 0 bases, the J end lost 5 bases, and 14 bases lay between the germline ends. As DNA, the CDR3 is TGTGCCAGCAGCTTAGATTCAGGACTCGTCGACAATGAGCAGTTCTTC. This sequence encodes CASSLDSGLVDNEQFF.

This chain connects TRBV28 to TRBJ2-7; D unresolved. The CDR3 totals 14 residues. The germline V and J ends were trimmed by 3 bases and 2 bases, with 11 bases remaining between them. Germline CDR1 reads MDHEN; CDR2 reads SYDVKM. CDR3 nucleotides: TGTGCCAGCAGTTTGGTAAAAGATGCCTACGAGCAGTACTTC. Translation gives CASSLVKDAYEQYF.

This clone was observed a single time. The sample has other DNA sequences that encode this CDR3 too. The V gene is TRBV7-9, the J gene TRBJ2-6; perhaps TRBD1 as D (5 bases). CDR3 length: 15 residues. The V end lost 5 bases, the J end lost 1 base, and 9 bases lay between the germline ends. CDR1 is SEHNR and CDR2 is FQNEAQ in the germline V gene (reference sequence). This CDR3 is CASSAPGSGANVLTF. The CDR3 DNA sequence: TGTGCCAGCAGCGCCCCAGGGTCTGGGGCCAACGTCCTGACTTTC.